The entry that follows covers one T cell receptor beta chain sequence. Measured with immunoSEQ multiplex PCR; TCRdb has only the in-frame clones, and not every one. The sample carries more than 80,000 clones, around 84% recorded once. This sample was included in a study of OX40 agonist ivuxolimab in advanced cancers. Germline CDR1 is GTSNPN and CDR2 is SVGIG (reference sequence). This CDR3 is 14 amino acids long. Trimming cost V 5 bases and J 7 bases, with 17 bases left between them. This TCR was recovered from an adult with an advanced solid tumor such as melanoma, head and neck, liver or kidney cancer. This chain joins TRBV30 and TRBJ1-4; a possible D gene is TRBD1 (5 bases). The sequenced sample was CD4+ or CD8+ T cells sorted from blood, obtained in a trial of the OX40 agonist ivuxolimab. Here the CDR3 DNA reads TGTGCCTGGTCTGACGGGGGGGTTTTTGAAAAACTGTTTTTT. It specifies CAWSDGGVFEKLFF.